This T cell receptor beta chain was captured by sequencing in a study of control samples from healthy donors and cancer patients. The repertoire was sequenced with immunoSEQ multiplex PCR; TCRdb's copy has only in-frame clones and lacks some. The data hold fewer than 25,000 clones, with around 83% observed a single time. Sequenced sample: PBMCs. The receptor's source is a man between 60 and 75 years old with head and neck cancer.

CDR3: CSVQGIQRGFSYNEQFF. The CDR3 DNA reads as TGCAGCGTTCAAGGGATCCAGCGGGGGTTCTCCTACAATGAGCAGTTCTTC. V is TRBV29-1 and J is TRBJ2-1; 8 bases match TRBD2. Unmatched junction bases numbered 12, after V lost 5 bases and J lost 0 bases. This CDR3 has 17 residues. CDR1 and CDR2 (germline): SQVTM, ANQGSEA.